This T cell receptor (beta chain) stems from a study of CD8 T cells in ankylosing spondylitis. Study-wide points: According to the report, clones linked to the disease were significantly enriched in matched synovial fluid samples taken from ankylosing spondylitis patients.

This clonotype has only a few counts. What it binds is unknown. The germline CDR1 and CDR2 sequences are SGHTA and FQGNSA. This CDR3 region has 14 residues. V was trimmed by 5 bases and J by 1 base, leaving 11 bases between them. TCRdb called the 5' RACE reads again in MiXCR, with one record for every CDR3 protein. The repertoire holds under 250,000 distinct CDR3 sequences, about 30% seen once, with around 4.2% in the top ten. J is TRBJ1-1 and V is TRBV7-2; D is unresolved. Material for sequencing was blood, either unsorted or a sorted T cell fraction (not recorded which). This sequence originates from a male donor with ankylosing spondylitis or in good health (not recorded which). This CDR3 is CASSLLDRNTEAFF. CDR3 DNA: TGTGCCAGCAGCCTTTTAGACCGGAACACTGAAGCTTTCTTT.